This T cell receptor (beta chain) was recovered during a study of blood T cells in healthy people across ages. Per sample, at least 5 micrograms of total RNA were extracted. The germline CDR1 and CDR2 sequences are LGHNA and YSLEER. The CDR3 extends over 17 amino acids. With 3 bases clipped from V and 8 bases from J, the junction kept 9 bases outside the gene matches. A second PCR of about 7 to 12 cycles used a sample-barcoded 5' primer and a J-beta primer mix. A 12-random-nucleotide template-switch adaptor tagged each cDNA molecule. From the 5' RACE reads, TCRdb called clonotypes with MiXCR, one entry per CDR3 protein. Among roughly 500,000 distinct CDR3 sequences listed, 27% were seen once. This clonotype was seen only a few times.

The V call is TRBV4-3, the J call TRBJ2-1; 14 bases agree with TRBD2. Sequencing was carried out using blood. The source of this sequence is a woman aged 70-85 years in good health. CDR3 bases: TGCGCCAGCAGCCAGACGACCGGGACTAGCGGGGGTCATGAGCAGTTCTTC. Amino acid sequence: CASSQTTGTSGGHEQFF.